Sequencing of this TCR beta chain was carried out in a study of T cells after posttransplantation cyclophosphamide. Whole-study results and caveats: Tissue-infiltrating T cells from skin or gut overlapped little with blood T cells.

Comments on this clone: Its antigen is not identified.

Sequencing was performed with immunoSEQ multiplex PCR; in TCRdb, only in-frame clones are kept and a portion is missing. The data contain about 6,900 clones, 95% to 98% of them singletons. The sequenced sample was naive CD8+ T cells sorted from PBMCs. This clonotype was obtained from a woman aged 25 to 39 in good health and a related stem cell transplant donor.

The DNA of the CDR3 is TGTGCCAGCAGTGTACAGGGGGCCCTCGAGCAGTACTTC. Residues: CASSVQGALEQYF. The chain couples TRBV5-4 to TRBJ2-5, with 9 bases lining up with TRBD1. The last part of the DNA fits TRBJ2-7 better; the J call may be wrong. The CDR3 runs 13 residues. Germline V gene sequence: CDR1 SGHNT, CDR2 YYREEE (reference sequence).